This entry is about one T cell receptor beta chain. The antigen is unknown. This sample stems from a study of shared clonotypes between healthy human individuals. On the study more broadly: The plates for each donor numbered three CD4 naive, three CD4 memory, two CD8 naive and one CD8 memory.

V was pared by 2 bases and J by 3 bases, with 8 bases between. Looked up from germline, CDR1 is MNHEY and CDR2 is SMNVEV (reference sequence). CDR3 length: 14 residues. Study-level findings and limits: Sequencing depth was expected to influence donor clonotype sharing. The genetic and exposure-history diversity represented was limited by few donors.

The method was immunoSEQ multiplex PCR; TCRdb's version includes in-frame clones alone and lacks a portion of them. The sample carries about 2,500,000 clones, 90% to 95% recorded once. The split of CD4+ cells yielded CD45RA+ naive and CD45RA-negative memory subsets. This sequence originates from a man aged 18 to 30 in good health. V usage is TRBV27 and J usage is TRBJ2-1; D might be TRBD2 (5 bases). The specimen was naive CD4+ T cells sorted from blood. Sample subset: CD45RA+ positively selected. CDR3 protein: CASSLAGFYNEQFF. The DNA of the CDR3 is TGTGCCAGCAGTTTAGCGGGTTTCTACAATGAGCAGTTCTTC.